The clone carrying this T cell receptor beta chain has a handful of counts. Its target is not known. The data originate from a study of beta chain features in type 1 diabetes. About the study: Sorted cells examined across all samples numbered more than 100 million. Study observations and caveats: There were fewer insertions and more deletions at the VDJ junctions of type 1 diabetes patients.

As every portion of the isolated RNA was reverse transcribed, the sequencing read expressed TCRB transcripts. Generated by immunoSEQ multiplex PCR, the TCRdb table keeps only in-frame clones and is missing some. The data show over 120,000 clones, around 8.7% seen once. Germline V gives CDR1 KGHSH, CDR2 LQKENI. V lost 5 bases and J lost 2; bases outside the gene matches: 3. The CDR3 consists of 15 residues. Each of the sorted populations had a purity greater than 95%. This sequence joins TRBV18 and TRBJ1-6, with 7 bases matching TRBD1. The sequencing sample was made of central memory CD4+ T cells from blood. This sequence originates from a man aged 18 to 29 in good health. As DNA, the CDR3 is TGTGCCAGCTCAATCGGACAGGCCTATAATTCACCCCTCCACTTT. It yields the protein CASSIGQAYNSPLHF. Together with reference TRBV18 and TRBJ1-6, the CDR3 gives the full variable domain: NAGVMQNPRHLVRRRGQEARLRCSPMKGHSHVYWYRQLPEEGLKFMVYLQKENIIDESGMPKERFSAEFPKEGPSILRIQQVVRGDSAAYFCASSIGQAYNSPLHFGNGTRLTVT.